A selection of T cell receptor beta chains follows, all from one sample in a study of blood T cell repertoires in COVID-19. Produced via immunoSEQ multiplex PCR; TCRdb's table is partial and in-frame only. The table includes under 500,000 clones, around 89% detected once. Material: peripheral blood. These receptors came from a woman in her 30s with acute or convalescent COVID-19. CDR3s leave out the opening cysteine and the closing phenylalanine or tryptophan.

v_gene: TRBV5-4; CDR3aa: ASRTDISSYEQY
v_gene: TRBV6-4; CDR3aa: ASSDLRTGINIQY
v_gene: TRBV6-5; CDR3aa: ASRIRQANEQF
v_gene: TRBV9; CDR3aa: ASSPTPTWETQY
v_gene: TRBV4-1; CDR3aa: ASSQVRLPNTEAF
v_gene: TRBV5-1; CDR3aa: ASSLVSQAEAF
v_gene: TRBV7-3; CDR3aa: ASTSGGPGELF
v_gene: TRBV19; CDR3aa: ASTQGAGYQPQH
v_gene: TRBV7-8; CDR3aa: ASSLKIVGGYISTNEKLF
v_gene: TRBV5-5; CDR3aa: ASSLAVTKNEQY
v_gene: TRBV20-1; CDR3aa: SARHTGELF
v_gene: TRBV5-1; CDR3aa: ASSQGLVGYNEQF
v_gene: TRBV10-2; CDR3aa: ASSESSRLNYGYT
v_gene: TRBV18; CDR3aa: ASSDRFVYNEQF
v_gene: TRBV6-4; CDR3aa: ASSDSPSGGTSDTQY
v_gene: TRBV2; CDR3aa: ASSKGQGAKNTEAF
v_gene: TRBV29-1; CDR3aa: SVEGTGGTEAF
v_gene: TRBV28; CDR3aa: ASSSGGALNEQF
v_gene: TRBV9; CDR3aa: ASSVEGRGTGTYNEQF
v_gene: TRBV27; CDR3aa: ASMKLAGSYEQY
v_gene: TRBV7-9; CDR3aa: ASSRGMNTEAF
v_gene: TRBV6-5; CDR3aa: AISRGAGSYNEQF
v_gene: TRBV24-1; CDR3aa: ATRGQGLGEETQY
v_gene: TRBV28; CDR3aa: ASRVTGETQY
v_gene: TRBV27; CDR3aa: ASSYTESYEQY
v_gene: TRBV5-6; CDR3aa: ACSPKPQAGIKTQY
v_gene: TRBV18; CDR3aa: ASSPGGNNYGYT
v_gene: TRBV24-1; CDR3aa: ATSDFAGSQQF
v_gene: TRBV28; CDR3aa: ASSLGQTNVLT
v_gene: TRBV19; CDR3aa: ASTRVENTEAF
v_gene: TRBV4-1; CDR3aa: ASSPQVQDEQY
v_gene: TRBV12-5; CDR3aa: ASGLGFRTGAYEQY
v_gene: TRBV30; CDR3aa: AWGPGTGELF
v_gene: TRBV6-1; CDR3aa: ASSETAGGMSGYT
v_gene: TRBV5-4; CDR3aa: ASSLAGDRAYEQY
v_gene: TRBV28; CDR3aa: ASCNQLSGYT
v_gene: TRBV27; CDR3aa: ASSLGTSDEQF
v_gene: TRBV6-5; CDR3aa: ASSRQGFSYEQY
v_gene: TRBV12-2; CDR3aa: ASRPGPPGEYDGYT
v_gene: TRBV6-5; CDR3aa: ASSARQEGTTEAF
v_gene: TRBV11-2; CDR3aa: ASSLTGTYEQY
v_gene: TRBV5-4; CDR3aa: ASSPGLAGGLVPF
v_gene: TRBV25-1; CDR3aa: ASSEVENSPLH
v_gene: TRBV6-5; CDR3aa: ASRQTGGGDTEAF
v_gene: TRBV12-3/TRBV12-4; CDR3aa: ASRRQGIDTQY
v_gene: TRBV29-1; CDR3aa: SVEEGREASF
v_gene: TRBV27; CDR3aa: ASSFWERGYEQY
v_gene: TRBV30; CDR3aa: AWSTGINEKLF
v_gene: TRBV14; CDR3aa: ASSQDLGLRGNTGELF
v_gene: TRBV5-1; CDR3aa: ASSFQDMNTEAF
v_gene: TRBV19; CDR3aa: ASSPNNEKLF
v_gene: TRBV23-1; CDR3aa: ASSHRTGGEGNQPQH
v_gene: TRBV15; CDR3aa: ATSRGRTEGETQY